This section outlines one T cell receptor beta chain sequence together with its context. The data were obtained in a study of blood T cell repertoires in COVID-19. Study details: PBMCs, B-cell-depleted T cells, or T cells were the source of the cDNA or gDNA that made up the material.

Losses at the gene ends were 5 bases for V and 3 bases for J; bases not matched to a gene: 9. Germline CDR1 is MDHEN and CDR2 is SYDVKM. This CDR3 is built from 16 residues. Authors' analysis steps: Using reference gene primer amplification, nucleated cell counts were estimated. The method was immunoSEQ multiplex PCR; TCRdb's version includes in-frame clones alone and lacks a portion of them. V and J calls and clone size are given by that table; D and trimming were obtained from the DNA. The sample shows around 91,000 clones, about 85% of them seen only once. Sample: peripheral blood. This chain uses TRBV28 with TRBJ1-5; TRBD1 aligns across 8 bases. This clonotype originated in a human donor in a cohort sampled during active COVID-19. The CDR3 loop is CASSNIGQGDNQPQHF. CDR3 bases: TGTGCCAGCAGTAATATAGGACAGGGTGACAATCAGCCCCAGCATTTT. The variable domain in full, with the rest retrieved from reference TRBV28 and TRBJ1-5, is DVKVTQSSRYLVKRTGEKVFLECVQDMDHENMFWYRQDPGLGLRLIYFSYDVKMKEKGDIPEGYSVSREKKERFSLILESASTNQTSMYLCASSNIGQGDNQPQHFGDGTRLSIL.